This T cell receptor beta chain appears in the sequencing data of a study of T cell changes during pregnancy in multiple sclerosis. Here immunoSEQ multiplex PCR was the method, and the copy in TCRdb shows in-frame clones only, minus some. This table holds 40,000 to 50,000 clones, roughly nine tenths found once. Trimming took 5 bases from V and 4 from J; bases not matched to a gene: 6. The germline V gene has CDR1 LNHDA and CDR2 SQIVND (reference sequence). There are 15 residues in the CDR3. The clonotype was recovered from a female donor with multiple sclerosis, enrolled in a pregnancy study. Sequencing used CD4+ T cells from peripheral blood mononuclear cells, obtained in the first trimester of pregnancy. The gene calls are TRBV19 and TRBJ2-3, with TRBD1 identical over 10 bases. The CDR3 DNA sequence: TGTGCCAGTAGTGTCCGGGACAGGGGTCCAGATACGCAGTATTTT. Amino acid sequence: CASSVRDRGPDTQYF.